The 26 T cell receptor beta chains presented below share a single source sample, sequenced in a study of cytomegalovirus exposure and HLA in healthy donors. In the PCR, 60 Vbeta and 13 Jbeta primers were used. TCRdb's table, derived via immunoSEQ multiplex PCR, lists solely in-frame clones and lacks some. The sample has some 220,000 clones, 77% seen once. Sequencing was performed on PBMCs. The origin of the receptors is a woman aged 55 to 70 in good health and CMV-seropositive.

The chain is built from TRBV7-2 and TRBJ1-4, with D possibly TRBD1 on 5 matching bases. CDR3 size: 15 residues. Per germline, CDR1 SGHTA and CDR2 FQGNSA. V lost 5 bases and J 5 bases, leaving 15 bases between the germline ends. DNA of the CDR3: TGTGCCAGCAGCCCCCGAAGGGGTTCAAATGAAAAACTGTTTTTT. It specifies CASSPRRGSNEKLFF.

CDR3 nucleotide sequence: TGTGCCAGCAGCTTCATATCGGGCGCGGGAGGTGGAGATACGCAGTATTTT. Translated, it gives CASSFISGAGGGDTQYF. V and J are TRBV7-8 and TRBJ2-3; 8 bases align to TRBD2. The germline gives CDR1 SGHVS, CDR2 FQNEAQ. The CDR3 contains 17 residues. Germline trimming cut 3 bases from V and 5 bases from J; bases unmatched to any gene: 13.

This clone was counted a single time. The chain links TRBV7-9 to TRBJ2-3; 9 positions match TRBD2. The length of the CDR3 is 18 residues. Germline lookup yields CDR1 SEHNR and CDR2 FQNEAQ (reference sequence). Trimming removed 5 bases from V and 1 base from J; junction bases left unmatched: 13. The CDR3 DNA is TGTGCCAGCAGCCTCGGGTTAGCTAGCGGGGATCGCACAGATACGCAGTATTTT. Its protein is CASSLGLASGDRTDTQYF.

This chain uses TRBV5-1 with TRBJ2-4, with TRBD1 matching 11 bases. J lost 4 bases, V lost 4 bases, and 13 bases had no gene match. Germline V gene sequence: CDR1 SGHRS, CDR2 YFSETQ. The CDR3 loop spans 18 amino acids. This CDR3 reads CASSTGQGATRLKNIQYF. CDR3 in DNA: TGCGCCAGCAGCACCGGACAGGGGGCGACCCGTCTTAAAAACATTCAGTACTTC.

The chain is built from TRBV5-4 and TRBJ2-3, with TRBD1 matching 10 bases. The trim removed 0 bases at V and 1 base at J, leaving 2 bases unmatched. CDR1 and CDR2 (germline): SGHNT, YYREEE (reference sequence). The CDR3 sequence is 16 residues long. The chain's CDR3 is CASSLGGTGGTDTQYF. Written as DNA, the CDR3 is TGTGCCAGCAGCTTGGGAGGGACAGGGGGCACAGATACGCAGTATTTT.

The CDR3 DNA is TGTGCCAGCAGCATCGGACAGGGAGATGGAAACACCATATATTTT. Its translation is CASSIGQGDGNTIYF. V and J are TRBV7-9 and TRBJ1-3, with 8 bases aligning to TRBD1. CDR3 length: 15 amino acids. J was trimmed by 3 bases and V by 5 bases; bases with no gene match: 6. Germline V gene data show CDR1 as SEHNR and CDR2 as FQNEAQ (reference sequence).

The chain employs TRBV18 and TRBJ2-6; D is perhaps TRBD2 (5 bases). Germline V gene sequence: CDR1 KGHSH, CDR2 LQKENI. V shed 5 bases and J shed 2 bases, with 7 bases lying between them. The CDR3 is 14 amino acids. The CDR3 here is CASSARAGANVLTF. DNA for the CDR3: TGTGCCAGCTCAGCGAGGGCTGGGGCCAACGTCCTGACTTTC.

The chain has TRBV10-3 and TRBJ2-1; D may be TRBD2 (5 bases). The CDR3 is made up of 13 amino acids. The V and J ends lost 6 bases and 4 bases respectively, with 10 bases between them. Germline V gene sequence: CDR1 ENHRY, CDR2 SYGVKD. The CDR3 is CAISLRGYNEQFF. The CDR3 nucleotides are TGTGCCATCAGCCTAAGAGGGTACAATGAGCAGTTCTTC.

V usage is TRBV6-4 and J usage is TRBJ1-1, with D maybe TRBD1 (5 bases). The V end was cut by 6 bases, the J end by 3 bases, with 17 bases between. The germline CDR1 and CDR2 sequences are MRHNA and SNTAGT. This CDR3 comprises 15 residues. CDR3 in amino acids: CASRDQTAGDTEAFF. As DNA, the CDR3 is TGTGCCAGCAGAGATCAGACAGCGGGCGACACTGAAGCTTTCTTT.

There are a few counts of this clone. The rearrangement joins TRBV6-1 to TRBJ2-5; D is unclear. The CDR3 has 12 amino acids. Germline loops: CDR1 MNHNS, CDR2 SASEGT. Trimming removed 6 bases from V and 2 bases from J, with 7 bases in between. The CDR3 region is CASSLTQETQYF. DNA for the CDR3: TGTGCCAGCAGCCTAACTCAAGAGACCCAGTACTTC.

This clone was counted once. The gene calls are TRBV5-1 and TRBJ2-7, with TRBD1 as a possible D gene (6 bases). Trimming removed 3 bases at V and 0 bases at J, with 16 bases between. Germline lookup yields CDR1 SGHRS and CDR2 YFSETQ. This CDR3 comprises 16 residues. The CDR3 nucleotides read TGCGCCAGCAGCTCTCGTGACAGGCGACTCTCCTACGAGCAGTACTTC. It yields the protein CASSSRDRRLSYEQYF. Combining the CDR3 with reference TRBV5-1 and TRBJ2-7 gives the whole variable domain KAGVTQTPRYLIKTRGQQVTLSCSPISGHRSVSWYQQTPGQGLQFLFEYFSETQRNKGNFPGRFSGRQFSNSRSEMNVSTLELGDSALYLCASSSRDRRLSYEQYFGPGTRLTVT.

The chain recombines TRBV4-3 with TRBJ1-4; TRBD1 agrees at 9 bases. Germline-derived CDR1 and CDR2 are LGHNA and YSLEER. The CDR3 sequence is 15 residues long. V was pared by 0 bases and J by 8 bases, with 4 bases of the junction left unmatched. The CDR3 reads CASSQDGTGWEKLFF. The CDR3 coding sequence is TGCGCCAGCAGCCAAGATGGGACAGGGTGGGAAAAACTGTTTTTT.

This clone came up once. The CDR3 sequence is CASSLAHYEQYF. The CDR3 coding sequence is TGTGCCAGCAGTTTAGCGCACTACGAGCAGTACTTC. The rearrangement links TRBV6-6 to TRBJ2-5; D may be TRBD2 (5 bases). The DNA end is a closer match to TRBJ2-7, so the J assignment may be wrong. The germline V gene encodes CDR1 MNHNY and CDR2 SVGAGI (reference sequence). The CDR3 contains 12 residues.

The V call is TRBV10-2, the J call TRBJ1-1; D uncertain. This CDR3 region has 14 residues. Germline assignment: CDR1 WSHSY and CDR2 SAAADI. V was clipped by 3 bases and J by 1 base, with 9 bases between them. For the CDR3, the DNA is TGCGCCAGCAGTGATGGACGGGGGAACACTGAAGCTTTCTTT. It encodes CASSDGRGNTEAFF.

This chain links TRBV7-9 with TRBJ2-2, with TRBD2 identical over 8 bases. Germline V lookup: CDR1 SEHNR, CDR2 FQNEAQ (reference sequence). The CDR3 consists of 16 residues. V dropped 4 bases and J dropped 5; count of bases not matched to a gene: 9. CDR3 coding DNA: TGTGCCAGCAGCTCGACTGCCGGGAGGGGTACCGGGGAGCTGTTTTTT. Translation: CASSSTAGRGTGELFF.

The rearrangement links TRBV2 to TRBJ1-4; D possibly corresponds to TRBD1 (6 bases). CDR1 and CDR2 from the germline V gene are SNHLY and FYNNEI. V lost 7 bases to trimming and J lost 9 bases, with 18 bases between them. This CDR3 has 14 residues. CDR3 bases: TGTGCCAGCATACTCACAGGGTTCGAGAAAAAACTGTTTTTT. It codes for CASILTGFEKKLFF.

This chain links TRBV6-5 with TRBJ2-5; D remains ambiguous. Gene TRBJ2-7 matches the end of the DNA better, so the J call may be wrong. Germline V gene lookup returns CDR1 MNHEY and CDR2 SVGAGI. CDR3 length: 15 residues. The DNA of the CDR3 is TGTGCCAGCAGTTACTCGATCCTCGAAACCTACGAGCAGTACTTC. Translation: CASSYSILETYEQYF.

V and J are TRBV6-4 and TRBJ1-1; unclear D gene. CDR3 length: 13 amino acids. CDR1 and CDR2 (germline): MRHNA, SNTAGT. The V gene lost 3 bases and the J gene lost 1 base, with 6 bases spanning the gap. The CDR3 DNA reads TGTGCCAGCAGTGAGCAGGAGAACACTGAAGCTTTCTTT. This translates into CASSEQENTEAFF.

The rearrangement uses TRBV5-4 and TRBJ1-6; D remains unclear. Germline CDR1 SGHNT, CDR2 YYREEE (reference sequence). The CDR3 consists of 15 residues. The V and J ends lost 4 bases and 2 bases respectively, with 10 bases between them. CDR3 region: CASSPGSTYNSPLHF. In DNA form, the CDR3 reads TGTGCCAGCAGCCCCGGGTCGACCTATAATTCACCCCTCCACTTT.

The V call is TRBV6-5, the J call TRBJ2-7; D unclear. The V end lost 5 bases, the J end lost 2 bases, and 13 bases lay between the germline ends. There are 14 residues in the CDR3. Germline V CDR1 and CDR2: MNHEY, SVGAGI. The CDR3 is CASSVPRFPYEQYF. CDR3 nucleotides: TGTGCCAGCAGTGTACCCAGGTTTCCCTACGAGCAGTACTTC.

V is TRBV21-1 and J is TRBJ2-7; whether TRBD2, the table's D call, matches the DNA was not checked. TRBV21-1 is an annotated pseudogene. The CDR3 runs to 16 residues. In DNA form, the CDR3 reads TGTGCCAGCAGCAAAGCAGGGGGGGCCTACTCCTACGAGCAGTACTTC. Protein: CASSKAGGAYSYEQYF.

The chain carries TRBV5-1 and TRBJ2-1, with 7 bases lining up with TRBD2. The germline V gene encodes CDR1 SGHRS and CDR2 YFSETQ. The CDR3 contains 15 residues. V shed 0 bases and J 3 bases; nucleotides not matched to a gene: 3. The CDR3: CASSLVPGGYNEQFF. The CDR3 DNA reads as TGCGCCAGCAGCTTGGTACCGGGGGGCTACAATGAGCAGTTCTTC.

V is TRBV5-6 and J is TRBJ1-3; 7 bases match TRBD1. Germline CDR1 and CDR2: SGHDT and YYEEEE. The CDR3 runs to 14 residues. V was clipped by 4 bases and J by 2 bases; unmatched bases: 3. CDR3 sequence (DNA): TGTGCCAGCAGCCGACAGGGAGCTGGAAACACCATATATTTT. Encoded protein: CASSRQGAGNTIYF.

This clone was detected a few times. The chain employs TRBV21-1 and TRBJ2-2; the table's TRBD2 call for D was not verified on the DNA. TRBV21-1 is noted as a pseudogene. The CDR3 is 20 residues long. DNA of the CDR3: TGTGCCAGCAGCAAACCCTCCTGGAGACTAGCGGGAGGAAACACCGGGGAGCTGTTTTTT. Translation: CASSKPSWRLAGGNTGELFF.

The genes are TRBV7-2 and TRBJ1-3; D is ambiguous. V lost 3 bases and J lost 4, with 7 bases in between. CDR1 SGHTA and CDR2 FQGNSA come from the germline V gene. CDR3 size: 13 residues. The CDR3 sequence: CASSLSAGNTIYF. CDR3 DNA sequence: TGTGCCAGCAGCTTGAGTGCGGGAAACACCATATATTTT.

The V gene is TRBV4-3, the J gene TRBJ2-3; 9 bases align to TRBD2. In germline, CDR1 is LGHNA, CDR2 YSLEER. The trim removed 0 bases at V and 2 bases at J, leaving 9 bases unmatched. The CDR3 totals 18 residues. CDR3 bases: TGCGCCAGCAGCCAAGAATGGGCTAGCGGGGCTATCACAGATACGCAGTATTTT. It translates to CASSQEWASGAITDTQYF.